These 10 T cell receptor beta chains originate from one sample sequenced in a study of T cell responses to AZD1222 COVID-19 vaccine. Data came from immunoSEQ multiplex PCR; TCRdb stores just in-frame clones and leaves some out. The repertoire holds some 200,000 clones, about 92% seen once, with about 10% in the top ten. This material consisted of peripheral blood, taken on day 0 of AZD1222 vaccination. The receptors originated from an adult in good health.

This clone appeared a single time. The chain carries TRBV5-6 and TRBJ1-6, with no clear D. This CDR3 has 15 amino acids. The ends were cut back, 4 bases at V and 7 bases at J, with 15 bases in the middle. Germline V gene lookup returns CDR1 SGHDT and CDR2 YYEEEE. The CDR3 reads CASSLPGRQNSPLHF. The CDR3 DNA is TGTGCCAGCAGCCTCCCCGGACGGCAAAATTCACCCCTCCACTTT.

The rearrangement links TRBV9 to TRBJ2-1; D not certain. There are 14 residues in the CDR3. V lost 1 base to trimming and J lost 6 bases, with 11 bases between them. Germline loops: CDR1 SGDLS, CDR2 YYNGEE. In DNA, the CDR3 is TGTGCCAGCAGCGTAAGAGGTCCGACCAATGAGCAGTTCTTC. Translating gives CASSVRGPTNEQFF.

The V gene is TRBV28, the J gene TRBJ1-1; D is unclear. Per germline, CDR1 MDHEN and CDR2 SYDVKM. The CDR3 has 13 amino acids. Trimming left V 5 bases short and J 4 bases short, with 11 bases between. The CDR3 loop reads CASSPPQSTEAFF. The CDR3 DNA is TGTGCCAGCAGTCCTCCCCAGAGCACTGAAGCTTTCTTT.

The chain carries TRBV12-3 or TRBV12-4 and TRBJ1-2; D is unresolved. V dropped 6 bases and J dropped 7 bases, with 9 bases sitting between them. This CDR3 has 11 residues. The DNA for the CDR3 is TGTGCCAGCAGCGACCCGTTTGGCTACACCTTC. Amino acid sequence: CASSDPFGYTF.

This chain connects TRBV10-3 to TRBJ2-1; D is unresolved. Trimming stripped 0 bases from V and 6 bases from J, with 15 bases between. The CDR3 totals 16 residues. The germline gives CDR1 ENHRY, CDR2 SYGVKD. The CDR3: CAISESSWETTNEQFF. The CDR3, as DNA: TGTGCCATCAGTGAGTCGAGTTGGGAAACGACCAATGAGCAGTTCTTC.

This rearrangement joins TRBV9 to TRBJ1-1, with 8 bases that match TRBD1. The germline V gene has CDR1 SGDLS and CDR2 YYNGEE. V shed 3 bases, J shed 4 bases, and the junction held 5 bases outside the gene matches. CDR3 length: 14 residues. The CDR3 nucleotides are TGTGCCAGCAGCGCAGGACAGGGAGGCACTGAAGCTTTCTTT. Its protein product is CASSAGQGGTEAFF.

In DNA form, the CDR3 reads TGTGCCAAAATTACAGGGGAGGACACTGAAGCTTTCTTT. Translating gives CAKITGEDTEAFF. This chain links TRBV24-1 with TRBJ1-1; 7 nucleotides align to TRBD1. Trimming removed 11 bases from V and 3 bases from J; junction bases left unmatched: 8. The germline V gene encodes CDR1 KGHDR and CDR2 SFDVKD. This CDR3 has 13 amino acids.

The chain links TRBV15 to TRBJ2-7; TRBD1 aligns across 7 bases. The germline V gene encodes CDR1 LNHNV and CDR2 YYDKDF (reference sequence). Unmatched junction bases numbered 2, after V lost 0 bases and J lost 3 bases. The CDR3 totals 14 residues. The CDR3 protein is CATSRDRQGYEQYF. CDR3 sequence (DNA): TGTGCCACCAGCAGAGATAGACAGGGCTACGAGCAGTACTTC.

This clone has only a few counts. The genes are TRBV19 and TRBJ1-1; tentatively, D is TRBD1 (6 bases). Germline CDR1 and CDR2: LNHDA and SQIVND (reference sequence). This CDR3 is built from 13 residues. Deletions cut 2 bases from V and 4 bases from J, with 8 bases between. In DNA form, the CDR3 reads TGTGCCAGTAGTATACAGGGGCGCACTGAAGCTTTCTTT. This codes for CASSIQGRTEAFF.

This chain uses TRBV28 with TRBJ1-1; D remains ambiguous. The germline gives CDR1 MDHEN, CDR2 SYDVKM. V shed 7 bases and J shed 0 bases, with 3 bases lying between them. The CDR3 extends over 11 amino acids. The CDR3 coding sequence is TGTGCCAGCACAATGAACACTGAAGCTTTCTTT. Translation gives CASTMNTEAFF.